This record looks at one T cell receptor beta chain sequence and its context. No cognate antigen has been identified for it. This sample is part of a study of T cells expressing NK-cell markers (dated by TCRdb to between 2020 and 2021). Regarding the study in general: Fewer than ten donors provided sorted CD3+CD56+NKG2C+, CD3+CD56+NKG2C- and CD3+CD56-NKG2C+ T-cell subsets, whose TCR beta-chain repertoires were profiled. Among the eight sequenced donors, seven were HCMV-seropositive and one was HCMV-seronegative. All eight donors whose samples were sequenced were randomly selected healthy volunteers, three of them men and five women. Sequencing of the libraries produced 2 x 150 bp reads on Illumina HiSeq 2000/2500, MiSeq or NextSeq.

HCMV-specific IgG was detected in serum with a commercial ELISA kit to determine HCMV serostatus. Peripheral blood mononuclear cells were isolated from blood by Ficoll density gradient centrifugation. Study-level results and caveats: Those dominant clonotypes were again the most abundant among CD3+CD56-NKG2C+ cells in a handful of donors, at 28.3-60.1%. In a handful of donors, the dominant CD3+CD56+NKG2C+ clonotypes were found to rank among the top 10 CD8+ clonotypes and to make up roughly 1.0-8% of CD8+ T cells. Whether the expanded NKG2C-expressing T cell clones were specific for HCMV antigens was left unclear.

The CDR3 runs 13 residues from the cysteine to the phenylalanine. No DNA was logged. According to the germline V gene, CDR1 reads SGHAT and CDR2 reads FQNNGV. Instrument on record: Illumina HiSeq 2000. The TCR beta cDNA libraries were made using 5'RACE template switching, a step that added both a universal primer site and unique molecular identifiers. cDNA synthesis was primed from the TCR beta constant segment and was followed by two successive PCR amplification steps. For the original study's pipeline: MIGEC was used to demultiplex reads and group reads by UMI, and MiTCR was used to assemble and quantify clonotypes. Only TCR cDNA sequences supported by at least two reads were kept to exclude erroneous sequences. The tcR package was used for downstream repertoire analysis, and clonotypes were matched between fractions using CDR3 nucleotide sequence together with V segment. VDJmatch was used to annotate antigen specificity against VDJdb, with one amino acid substitution in CDR3 permitted. TCRdb reprocessed the reads, reporting each CDR3 protein sequence once and no DNA. For this entry, the V and J calls and clone size follow TCRdb and not the study's own pipeline. The sample table includes about 170,000 distinct CDR3 sequences. The ten largest make up over 20% of the sample.

The TCR was taken from a man aged 18-70 years in good health. The receptor chain draws on TRBV11-2 and TRBJ2-1. Input material: blood T cells: a sorted CD56 or NKG2C T cell subset, CD4+ or CD8+ T cells, or bulk PBMC T cells (not recorded which). The CDR3 protein: CASSTRWDYEQFF.